This entry lists 3 T cell receptor beta chains sequenced from one sample in a study of control samples from healthy donors and cancer patients. Using immunoSEQ multiplex PCR, the repertoire was profiled, and TCRdb retains in-frame clones only, with some absent. The table records over 150,000 clones, 96% of them present only once. The material sequenced was blood. These receptors came from a young woman in good health.

The chain carries TRBV3-1 (or the pseudogene TRBV3-2) and TRBJ2-1; maybe TRBD2 (6 bases). CDR1 and CDR2 (germline): LGHDT, YNNKEL (reference sequence). V was clipped by 6 bases and J by 5 bases, with 17 bases between them. This CDR3 contains 15 residues. The CDR3 coding sequence is TGTGCCAGCAGTCCGGGACTTGGGTTGGACAATGAGCAGTTCTTC. Residues: CASSPGLGLDNEQFF.

J is TRBJ1-1 and V is TRBV27; D may be TRBD1 (6 bases). Germline-derived CDR1 and CDR2 are MNHEY and SMNVEV (reference sequence). V lost 7 bases and J 5 bases, leaving 14 bases between the germline ends. There are 13 residues in the CDR3. The DNA of the CDR3 is TGTGCCAGCAAATACAGGGTCGCGACTGAAGCTTTCTTT. Translation: CASKYRVATEAFF.

V gene TRBV6-1 combines with J gene TRBJ1-5; D remains ambiguous. Germline CDR1 and CDR2: MNHNS and SASEGT. This CDR3 region has 14 residues. Trimming took off 1 base at V and 3 bases at J, with 7 bases between the two ends. The CDR3 DNA reads TGTGCCAGCAGTGAAGTCGGGAACAATCAGCCCCAGCATTTT. This translates into CASSEVGNNQPQHF.